This is a list of T cell receptor beta chains from one sample in a study of T cell responses to AZD1222 COVID-19 vaccine. Repertoires were generated with immunoSEQ multiplex PCR, while TCRdb's copy carries only in-frame clones and drops some. The data show roughly 150,000 clones, roughly 91% seen once. The sequencing here drew on peripheral blood, taken 28 days after the second AZD1222 dose. The receptors here all came from an adult who received the AZD1222 COVID-19 vaccine. Both conserved end residues are part of each CDR3. A D gene is named only where the DNA matches it firmly. Size is omitted from some rows. Given values are once, few, many or a class for expanded clones.

V gene	clone size	D gene	J gene	CDR3 protein	CDR3 DNA
TRBV10-3	NA	NA	TRBJ1-5	CAIQGEGNQPQHF	TGTGCCATACAGGGAGAGGGCAATCAGCCCCAGCATTTT
TRBV6-4	NA	NA	TRBJ1-1	CASSDGPQGTEAFF	TGTGCCAGCAGTGACGGGCCGCAGGGGACTGAAGCTTTCTTT
TRBV18	once	NA	TRBJ1-2	CASSPMGEGNYGYTF	TGTGCCAGCTCACCAATGGGCGAGGGGAACTATGGCTACACCTTC
TRBV27	NA	NA	TRBJ1-6	CASSFGAPNSPLHF	TGTGCCAGCAGTTTCGGGGCCCCGAATTCACCCCTCCACTTT
TRBV5-1	NA	TRBD1	TRBJ2-3	CASSPVRQGEGTDTQYF	TGCGCCAGCAGCCCCGTTCGACAGGGAGAGGGCACAGATACGCAGTATTTT
TRBV28	NA	NA	TRBJ1-2	CASMPGGNYGYTF	TGTGCCAGCATGCCCGGGGGAAACTATGGCTACACCTTC
TRBV6-2/TRBV6-3	NA	NA	TRBJ1-5	CASSYGIFSNQPQHF	TGTGCCAGCAGTTACGGCATATTCAGCAATCAGCCCCAGCATTTT
TRBV6-1	NA	TRBD2	TRBJ2-7	CASSEDLAGGRYEQYF	TGTGCCAGCAGTGAAGACCTAGCGGGGGGAAGATACGAGCAGTACTTC
TRBV28	NA	NA	TRBJ2-7	CASSLGTPTYEQYF	TGTGCCAGCAGTTTAGGGACACCAACCTACGAGCAGTACTTC
TRBV6-2/TRBV6-3	NA	TRBD1	TRBJ1-6	CASSYRTGPTNSPLHF	TGTGCCAGCAGTTACCGGACAGGGCCAACTAATTCACCCCTCCACTTT
TRBV14	NA	TRBD1	TRBJ1-2	CASSQTGYYGYTF	TGTGCCAGCAGCCAGACAGGGTACTATGGCTACACCTTC
TRBV20-1	NA	NA	TRBJ2-7	CSASYYEQYF	TGCAGTGCTAGTTACTACGAGCAGTACTTC
TRBV7-8	NA	NA	TRBJ2-7	CASSHGQGEREQYF	TGTGCCAGCAGTCACGGGCAGGGAGAGCGCGAGCAGTACTTC
TRBV2	once	TRBD1	TRBJ1-6	CASSPTGRESPLHF	TGTGCCAGCAGTCCGACAGGGAGAGAATCACCCCTCCACTTT
TRBV28	NA	TRBD1	TRBJ1-2	CASSSGQGISNYGYTF	TGTGCCAGCAGTTCGGGACAGGGGATATCCAACTATGGCTACACCTTC
TRBV5-6	NA	NA	TRBJ1-2	CASSLLGGRLFYGYTF	TGTGCCAGCAGCTTGTTAGGGGGGCGACTATTCTATGGCTACACCTTC
TRBV24-1	NA	NA	TRBJ2-2	CATSDSSTNTGELFF	TGTGCCACCAGTGATTCCTCGACGAACACCGGGGAGCTGTTTTTT
TRBV30	NA	TRBD1	TRBJ1-4	CAWSRFGGQGPEKLFF	TGTGCCTGGAGTCGCTTTGGGGGACAGGGACCTGAAAAACTGTTTTTT
TRBV5-1	NA	NA	TRBJ1-5	CASSLGDNSNQPQHF	TGCGCCAGCAGCTTGGGGGACAATAGCAATCAGCCCCAGCATTTT
TRBV7-8	NA	NA	TRBJ1-3	CASSLAGNTIYF	TGTGCCAGCAGCTTAGCTGGAAACACCATATATTTT
TRBV2	NA	NA	TRBJ2-7	CASSDGIRVYEQYF	TGTGCCAGCAGTGATGGGATCCGCGTTTACGAGCAGTACTTC
TRBV10-2	NA	NA	TRBJ1-5	CASRDLASSNQPQHF	TGCGCCAGCAGGGATCTGGCCAGTAGCAATCAGCCCCAGCATTTT
TRBV27	NA	TRBD2	TRBJ2-1	CASSLFSTGLAGGPILNEQFF	TGTGCCAGCAGTTTATTTTCCACGGGACTAGCGGGAGGGCCTATATTAAATGAGCAGTTCTTC
TRBV4-3	few	NA	TRBJ1-2	CASSQEILQRSGHYGYTF	TGCGCCAGCAGCCAAGAAATCCTCCAAAGATCGGGGCACTATGGCTACACCTTC
TRBV7-2	NA	NA	TRBJ1-3	CASSLDGSGNTIYF	TGTGCCAGCAGCTTAGACGGGTCTGGAAACACCATATATTTT
TRBV7-2	NA	TRBD1	TRBJ1-6	CASSLTGTGDNSPLHF	TGTGCCAGCAGCTTAACTGGGACAGGTGATAATTCACCCCTCCACTTT
TRBV19	few	NA	TRBJ1-2	CASSIAHYGYTF	TGTGCCAGTAGTATCGCCCACTATGGCTACACCTTC
TRBV28	few	NA	TRBJ1-5	CASSFPAYGRAYSNQPQHF	TGTGCCAGCAGTTTCCCAGCCTATGGTAGGGCCTATAGCAATCAGCCCCAGCATTTT
TRBV6-2/TRBV6-3	NA	TRBD1	TRBJ2-7	CASSPTGTGAYEQYF	TGTGCCAGCAGCCCCACCGGGACAGGGGCTTACGAGCAGTACTTC
TRBV25-1	few	TRBD1	TRBJ2-4	CASSVNTGVGAKNIQYF	TGTGCCAGCAGTGTAAATACAGGGGTGGGTGCCAAAAACATTCAGTACTTC
TRBV19	NA	NA	TRBJ2-5	CASSSPQGEETQYF	TGTGCCAGTAGTAGCCCACAGGGAGAAGAGACCCAGTACTTC
TRBV5-1	NA	NA	TRBJ1-1	CASSPQTNTEAFF	TGCGCCAGCAGCCCTCAGACGAACACTGAAGCTTTCTTT
TRBV7-9	NA	NA	TRBJ1-5	CASSPGTFSNQPQHF	TGTGCCAGCAGCCCAGGGACATTTAGCAATCAGCCCCAGCATTTT
TRBV6-5	NA	NA	TRBJ2-1	CASSSRARVDEQFF	TGTGCCAGCAGTTCACGTGCACGGGTCGATGAGCAGTTCTTC
TRBV18	NA	NA	TRBJ1-5	CASSPLDSQPQHF	TGTGCCAGCTCACCTCTAGACAGTCAGCCCCAGCATTTT
TRBV19	NA	TRBD1	TRBJ1-3	CASSISGQVGNTIYF	TGTGCCAGTAGTATCTCCGGACAGGTTGGAAACACCATATATTTT
TRBV20-1	NA	NA	TRBJ1-5	CSASRSDRLNQPQHF	TGCAGTGCTAGTCGATCTGACCGGCTTAATCAGCCCCAGCATTTT
TRBV28	NA	NA	TRBJ1-6	CASRGGSPLHF	TGTGCCAGCAGGGGGGGTTCACCCCTCCACTTT
TRBV11-2	NA	TRBD1	TRBJ2-3	CASSLGTAGIGSTDTQYF	TGTGCCAGCAGTCTAGGGACAGCCGGGATTGGTAGCACAGATACGCAGTATTTT
TRBV7-9	NA	TRBD1	TRBJ1-6	CASSPGTGGGGSPLHF	TGTGCCAGCAGCCCCGGGACAGGGGGTGGAGGATCACCCCTCCACTTT
TRBV6-2/TRBV6-3	NA	NA	TRBJ2-3	CASSPKASARLSTDTQYF	TGTGCCAGCAGTCCCAAGGCTAGCGCCCGCCTTAGCACAGATACGCAGTATTTT
TRBV18	NA	TRBD2	TRBJ2-1	CASSPRSGRAYEQFF	TGTGCCAGCTCACCACGTAGCGGGAGGGCCTATGAGCAGTTCTTC
TRBV6-2/TRBV6-3	NA	TRBD2	TRBJ2-3	CASSPAPHLAGRSTDTQYF	TGTGCCAGCAGCCCTGCTCCCCACCTAGCGGGGCGAAGCACAGATACGCAGTATTTT
TRBV3-1/TRBV3-2	few	NA	TRBJ1-5	CASSTVGSNQPQHF	TGTGCCAGCAGCACAGTCGGGAGCAATCAGCCCCAGCATTTT
TRBV28	NA	NA	TRBJ1-2	CASSLPLGSVYGYTF	TGTGCCAGCAGTCTACCCTTGGGGTCCGTTTATGGCTACACCTTC
TRBV28	NA	NA	TRBJ1-1	CASSGARGRETEAFF	TGTGCCAGCAGTGGGGCCCGGGGCCGGGAAACTGAAGCTTTCTTT
TRBV18	few	NA	TRBJ1-4	CASSPGWGTNEKLFF	TGTGCCAGCTCACCGGGCTGGGGGACTAATGAAAAACTGTTTTTT
TRBV5-5	NA	TRBD1	TRBJ2-7	CASSGWDRGYEQYF	TGTGCCAGCAGCGGGTGGGACAGGGGCTACGAGCAGTACTTC
TRBV6-6	NA	NA	TRBJ2-7	CASSPRGYEQYF	TGTGCCAGCAGCCCGAGGGGATACGAGCAGTACTTC
TRBV5-5	NA	NA	TRBJ2-2	CASSLAELLTGELFF	TGTGCCAGCAGCTTGGCTGAGCTATTAACCGGGGAGCTGTTTTTT
TRBV5-8	NA	NA	TRBJ2-2	CASSLGQINTGELFF	TGTGCCAGCAGCTTGGGACAGATAAACACCGGGGAGCTGTTTTTT
TRBV28	once	NA	TRBJ1-1	CASSQTGPPSTEAFF	TGTGCCAGCAGTCAGACAGGTCCACCGTCCACTGAAGCTTTCTTT
TRBV7-3	NA	TRBD1	TRBJ2-7	CASSPDREYEQYF	TGTGCCAGCAGCCCCGACAGGGAGTACGAGCAGTACTTC
TRBV3-1/TRBV3-2	NA	NA	TRBJ1-5	CASSQELGNQPQHF	TGTGCCAGCAGCCAAGAGTTAGGCAATCAGCCCCAGCATTTT
TRBV30	NA	NA	TRBJ1-2	CAWSVLRVRGYTF	TGTGCCTGGAGTGTCCTCAGGGTACGTGGCTACACCTTC
TRBV4-3	NA	NA	TRBJ2-1	CASSQEGGFYNEQFF	TGCGCCAGCAGCCAAGAAGGGGGGTTCTACAATGAGCAGTTCTTC
TRBV28	NA	NA	TRBJ1-4	CASNTAATNEKLFF	TGTGCCAGCAATACTGCGGCAACTAATGAAAAACTGTTTTTT